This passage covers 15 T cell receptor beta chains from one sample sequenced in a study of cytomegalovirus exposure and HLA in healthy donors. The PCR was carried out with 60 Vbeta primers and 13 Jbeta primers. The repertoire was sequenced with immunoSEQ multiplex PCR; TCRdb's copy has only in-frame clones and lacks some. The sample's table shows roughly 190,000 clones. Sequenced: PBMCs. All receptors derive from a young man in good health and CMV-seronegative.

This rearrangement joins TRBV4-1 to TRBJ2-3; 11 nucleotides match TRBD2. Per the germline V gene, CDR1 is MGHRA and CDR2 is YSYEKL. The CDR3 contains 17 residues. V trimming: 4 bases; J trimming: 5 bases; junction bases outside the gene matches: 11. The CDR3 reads CASSRRRLAGTRDTQYF. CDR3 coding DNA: TGCGCCAGCAGCCGAAGGCGACTAGCGGGGACTAGAGATACGCAGTATTTT.

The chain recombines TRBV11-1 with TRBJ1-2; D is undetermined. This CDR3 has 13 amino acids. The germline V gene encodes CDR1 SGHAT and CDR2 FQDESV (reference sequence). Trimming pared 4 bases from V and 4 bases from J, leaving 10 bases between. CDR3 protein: CASSSSGSYGYTF. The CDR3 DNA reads TGTGCCAGCAGCTCCTCGGGTAGCTATGGCTACACCTTC.

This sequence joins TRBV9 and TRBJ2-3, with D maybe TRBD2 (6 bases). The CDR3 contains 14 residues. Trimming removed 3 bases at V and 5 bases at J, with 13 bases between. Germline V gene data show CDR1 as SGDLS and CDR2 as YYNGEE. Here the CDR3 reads CASSALTGGDTQYF. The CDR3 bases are TGTGCCAGCAGCGCCTTGACCGGGGGAGATACGCAGTATTTT.

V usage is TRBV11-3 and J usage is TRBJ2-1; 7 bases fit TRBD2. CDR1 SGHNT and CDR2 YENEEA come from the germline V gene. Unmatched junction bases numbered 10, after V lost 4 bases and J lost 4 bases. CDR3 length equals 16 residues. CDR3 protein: CASSSTERGLYNEQFF. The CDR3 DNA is TGTGCCAGCAGCTCTACGGAGCGGGGTCTTTACAATGAGCAGTTCTTC.

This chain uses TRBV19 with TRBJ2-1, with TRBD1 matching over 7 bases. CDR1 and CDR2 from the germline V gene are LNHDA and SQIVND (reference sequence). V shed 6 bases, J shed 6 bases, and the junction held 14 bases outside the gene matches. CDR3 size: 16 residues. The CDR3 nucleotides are TGTGCCAGTAGCCGGAGAACAGGGGCCGAGGGCAATGAGCAGTTCTTC. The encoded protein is CASSRRTGAEGNEQFF.

The CDR3 loop is CASSLGGPSYNEQFF. DNA of the CDR3: TGTGCCAGCAGCTTGGGAGGGCCTTCCTACAATGAGCAGTTCTTC. The chain carries TRBV5-4 and TRBJ2-1; D may be TRBD2 (5 bases). Germline V CDR1 and CDR2: SGHNT, YYREEE (reference sequence). CDR3 length: 15 residues. V lost 0 bases to trimming and J lost 1 base, with 8 bases between them.

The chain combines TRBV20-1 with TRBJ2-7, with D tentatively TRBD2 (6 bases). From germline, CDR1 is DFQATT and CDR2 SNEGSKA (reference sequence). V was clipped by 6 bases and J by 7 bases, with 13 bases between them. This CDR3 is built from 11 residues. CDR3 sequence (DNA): TGCAGTGCAAGCCCCGGGAGAGAGCAGTACTTC. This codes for CSASPGREQYF.

CDR3 residues: CASREASGVDTQYF. The DNA for the CDR3 is TGTGCCAGCAGGGAGGCCTCCGGAGTGGATACGCAGTATTTT. The rearrangement links TRBV7-9 to TRBJ2-3, with D possibly matching TRBD2 (5 bases). The length of the CDR3 is 14 residues. Trimming took off 6 bases at V and 6 bases at J, with 16 bases between the two ends. Germline CDR1 and CDR2: SEHNR and FQNEAQ (reference sequence). Variable domain in full (rest from reference TRBV7-9 and TRBJ2-3): DTGVSQNPRHKITKRGQNVTFRCDPISEHNRLYWYRQTLGQGPEFLTYFQNEAQLEKSRLLSDRFSAERPKGSFSTLEIQRTEQGDSAMYLCASREASGVDTQYFGPGTRLTVL.

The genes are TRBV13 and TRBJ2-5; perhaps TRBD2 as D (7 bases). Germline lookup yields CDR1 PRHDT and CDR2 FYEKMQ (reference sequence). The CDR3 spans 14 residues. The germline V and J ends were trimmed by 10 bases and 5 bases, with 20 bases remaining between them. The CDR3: CAIPIGGAGETQYF. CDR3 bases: TGTGCCATACCCATTGGGGGGGCTGGGGAGACCCAGTACTTC. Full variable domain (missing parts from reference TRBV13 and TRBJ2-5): AAGVIQSPRHLIKEKRETATLKCYPIPRHDTVYWYQQGPGQDPQFLISFYEKMQSDKGSIPDRFSAQQFSDYHSELNMSSLELGDSALYFCAIPIGGAGETQYFGPGTRLLVL.

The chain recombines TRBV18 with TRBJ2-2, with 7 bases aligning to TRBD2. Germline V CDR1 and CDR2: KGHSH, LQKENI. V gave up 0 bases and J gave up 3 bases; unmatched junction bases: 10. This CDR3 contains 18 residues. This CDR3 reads CASSPPLLTSADTGELFF. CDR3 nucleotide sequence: TGTGCCAGCTCACCACCCTTATTAACTAGCGCAGACACCGGGGAGCTGTTTTTT.

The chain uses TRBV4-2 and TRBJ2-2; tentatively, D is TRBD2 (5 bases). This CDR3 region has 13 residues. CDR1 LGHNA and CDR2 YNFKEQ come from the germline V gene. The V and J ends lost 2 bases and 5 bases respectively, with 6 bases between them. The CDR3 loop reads CASSQPGTGELFF. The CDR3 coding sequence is TGTGCCAGCAGCCAACCGGGAACCGGGGAGCTGTTTTTT.

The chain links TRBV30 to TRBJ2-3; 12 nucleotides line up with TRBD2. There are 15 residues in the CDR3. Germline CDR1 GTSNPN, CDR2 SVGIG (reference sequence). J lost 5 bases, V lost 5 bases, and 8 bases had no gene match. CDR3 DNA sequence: TGTGCCTGGGGGCGACTAGCGGGAGTGGAAGATACGCAGTATTTT. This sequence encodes CAWGRLAGVEDTQYF.

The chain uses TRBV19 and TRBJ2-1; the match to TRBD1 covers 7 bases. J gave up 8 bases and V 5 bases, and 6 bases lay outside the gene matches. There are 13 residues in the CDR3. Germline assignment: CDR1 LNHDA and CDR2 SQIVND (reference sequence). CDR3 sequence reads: CASSVTGVYEQFF. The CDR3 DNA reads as TGTGCCAGTAGTGTTACAGGGGTCTATGAGCAGTTCTTC. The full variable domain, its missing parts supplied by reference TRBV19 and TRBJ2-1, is DGGITQSPKYLFRKEGQNVTLSCEQNLNHDAMYWYRQDPGQGLRLIYYSQIVNDFQKGDIAEGYSVSREKKESFPLTVTSAQKNPTAFYLCASSVTGVYEQFFGPGTRLTVL.

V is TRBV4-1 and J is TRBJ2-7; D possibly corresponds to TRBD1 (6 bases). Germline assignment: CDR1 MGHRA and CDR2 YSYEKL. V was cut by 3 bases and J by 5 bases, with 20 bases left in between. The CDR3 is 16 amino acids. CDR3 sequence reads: CASSHDPDGQMDEQYF. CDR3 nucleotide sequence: TGCGCCAGCAGCCATGATCCCGACGGACAGATGGACGAGCAGTACTTC.

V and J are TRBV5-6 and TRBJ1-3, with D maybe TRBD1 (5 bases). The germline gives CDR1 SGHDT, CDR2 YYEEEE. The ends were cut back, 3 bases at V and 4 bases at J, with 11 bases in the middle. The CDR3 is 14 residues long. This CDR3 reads CASSSWGRGNTIYF. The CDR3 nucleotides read TGTGCCAGCAGCTCCTGGGGGAGGGGAAACACCATATATTTT.